Listed below are T cell receptor beta chains from one sample, sequenced in a study of T cell repertoires in cytomegalovirus infection. Their specific antigens are unknown. TCRdb reprocessed the reads with MiXCR, giving one entry per CDR3 protein. The repertoire holds under 150,000 distinct CDR3 sequences, with more than 20% as singletons. Source material: PBMCs, sequenced either directly or after in vitro stimulation (not recorded which). These TCRs come from a human donor in good health (CMV status not recorded). Some clones in this sample may be carry-over from other donors' samples. CDR3s include the opening cysteine and the closing phenylalanine or tryptophan. A D gene is named only where the DNA matches it firmly. Only part of the rows carry a size: once, few, many, or a class if the clone is expanded.

D gene,J gene,V gene,clone size,CDR3 DNA,CDR3 protein
-,TRBJ2-3,TRBV7-2,once,TGTGCCAGCAGCCTATATCCTTCCACAGATACGCAGTATTTT,CASSLYPSTDTQYF
-,TRBJ1-3,TRBV12-3/TRBV12-4,many,TGTGCCAGCAGTTTAAGGACGGTTGGAAACACCATATATTTT,CASSLRTVGNTIYF
-,TRBJ1-1,TRBV18,-,TGTGCCAGCTCACCCATGCAAATTCAGGGGAACACTGAAGCTTTCTTT,CASSPMQIQGNTEAFF
-,TRBJ2-6,TRBV29-1,-,TGCAGCGCCCGATCAGGGACTGGGGCCAACGTCCTGACTTTC,CSARSGTGANVLTF
TRBD1,TRBJ1-1,TRBV7-8,few,TGTGCCAGCAGCCCCACGAAGGGGGCGACTGAAGCTTTCTTT,CASSPTKGATEAFF
TRBD1,TRBJ2-1,TRBV19,-,TGTGCCGGTAGTATCCAGGGGGCCAAGTACAATGAGCAGTTCTTC,CAGSIQGAKYNEQFF
-,TRBJ2-5,TRBV20-1,-,TGCAGTGCCAGGCGAGAGACCCAGTACTTC,CSARRETQYF
-,TRBJ1-4,TRBV12-3/TRBV12-4,few,TGTGCCAGCAGTTTAGGAATCGGTGAAAAACTGTTTTTT,CASSLGIGEKLFF
TRBD2,TRBJ2-3,TRBV7-8,-,TGTGCCAGCAGCTCGACTAGCGGGACCCCAGATACGCAGTATTTT,CASSSTSGTPDTQYF
-,TRBJ2-2,TRBV6-1,-,TGTGCCAGCAGTGAAGCGCTCAGGGTTGCGACCGGGGAGCTGTTTTTT,CASSEALRVATGELFF
TRBD2,TRBJ2-1,TRBV7-9,few,TGTGCCAGCAGACAAACTAGCGGACCCCACAATGAGCAGTTCTTC,CASRQTSGPHNEQFF
-,TRBJ1-3,TRBV9,-,TGTGCCAGCGGACGGTACTCTGGAAACACCATATATTTT,CASGRYSGNTIYF
-,TRBJ1-4,TRBV24-1,few,TGTGCCACCAGTTCCACAGGGAGCGATGAAAAACTGTTTTTT,CATSSTGSDEKLFF
-,TRBJ2-6,TRBV7-9,many,TGTGCCAGCAGCTTGGTGGTTAACGGGGCCAACGTCCTGACTTTC,CASSLVVNGANVLTF
-,TRBJ2-2,TRBV30,-,TGTGCCTGGAGAGTATCGGGAAACACCGGGGAGCTGTTTTTT,CAWRVSGNTGELFF
TRBD2,TRBJ2-1,TRBV6-2/TRBV6-3,-,TGTGCCAGCAGTCCGAACCCTAGCGGGAGGCCCAATGAGCAGTTCTTC,CASSPNPSGRPNEQFF
TRBD1,TRBJ2-1,TRBV7-2,many,TGTGCCAGCAGCTTAGACAGGGGAGTGGATGAGCAGTTCTTC,CASSLDRGVDEQFF